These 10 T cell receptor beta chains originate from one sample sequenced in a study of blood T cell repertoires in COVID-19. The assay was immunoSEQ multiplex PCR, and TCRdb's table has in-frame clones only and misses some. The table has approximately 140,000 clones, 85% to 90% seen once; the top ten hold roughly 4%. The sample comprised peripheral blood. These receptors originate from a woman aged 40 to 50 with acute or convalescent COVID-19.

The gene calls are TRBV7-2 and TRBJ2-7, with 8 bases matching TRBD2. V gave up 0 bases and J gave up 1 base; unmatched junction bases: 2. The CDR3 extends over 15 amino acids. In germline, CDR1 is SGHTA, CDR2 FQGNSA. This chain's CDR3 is CASSLARGVSYEQYF. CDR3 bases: TGTGCCAGCAGCTTAGCGCGGGGGGTATCCTACGAGCAGTACTTC.

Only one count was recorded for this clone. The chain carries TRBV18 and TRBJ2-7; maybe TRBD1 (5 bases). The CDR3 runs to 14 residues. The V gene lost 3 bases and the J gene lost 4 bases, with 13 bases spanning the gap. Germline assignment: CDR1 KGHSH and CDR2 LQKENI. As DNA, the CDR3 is TGTGCCAGCTCACCGGGTAGACAGCTATACGAGCAGTACTTC. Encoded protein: CASSPGRQLYEQYF.

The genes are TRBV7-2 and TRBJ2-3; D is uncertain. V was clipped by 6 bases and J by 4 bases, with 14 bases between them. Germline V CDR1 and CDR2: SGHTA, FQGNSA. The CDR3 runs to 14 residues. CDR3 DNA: TGTGCCAGCAGTCTTGGCCCCGCCGCAGATACGCAGTATTTT. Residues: CASSLGPAADTQYF. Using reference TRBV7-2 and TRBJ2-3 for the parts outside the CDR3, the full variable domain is GAGVSQSPSNKVTEKGKDVELRCDPISGHTALYWYRQSLGQGLEFLIYFQGNSAPDKSGLPSDRFSAERTGGSVSTLTIQRTQQEDSAVYLCASSLGPAADTQYFGPGTRLTVL.

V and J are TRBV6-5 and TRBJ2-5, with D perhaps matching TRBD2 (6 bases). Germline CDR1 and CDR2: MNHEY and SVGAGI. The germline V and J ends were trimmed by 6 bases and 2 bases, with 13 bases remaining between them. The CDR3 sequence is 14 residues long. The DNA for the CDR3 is TGTGCCAGCAGACGAACCGGGAGTCAAGAGACCCAGTACTTC. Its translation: CASRRTGSQETQYF.

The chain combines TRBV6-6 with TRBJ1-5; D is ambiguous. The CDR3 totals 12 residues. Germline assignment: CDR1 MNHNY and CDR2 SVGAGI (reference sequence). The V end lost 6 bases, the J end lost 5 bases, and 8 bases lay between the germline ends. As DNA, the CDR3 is TGTGCCAGCAGGCTAACAGATCAGCCCCAGCATTTT. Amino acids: CASRLTDQPQHF.

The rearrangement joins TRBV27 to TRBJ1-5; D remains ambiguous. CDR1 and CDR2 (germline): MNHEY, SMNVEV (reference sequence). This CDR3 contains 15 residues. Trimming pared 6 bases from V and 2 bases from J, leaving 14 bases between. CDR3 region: CASSPRAGGNQPQHF. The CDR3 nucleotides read TGTGCCAGCAGCCCCCGGGCCGGGGGCAATCAGCCCCAGCATTTT.

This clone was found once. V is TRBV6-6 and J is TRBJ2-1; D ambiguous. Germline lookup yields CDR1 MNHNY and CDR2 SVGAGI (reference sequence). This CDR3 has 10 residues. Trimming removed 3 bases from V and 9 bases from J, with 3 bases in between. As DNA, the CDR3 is TGTGCCAGCAGTTATAGTGAGCAGTTCTTC. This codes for CASSYSEQFF.

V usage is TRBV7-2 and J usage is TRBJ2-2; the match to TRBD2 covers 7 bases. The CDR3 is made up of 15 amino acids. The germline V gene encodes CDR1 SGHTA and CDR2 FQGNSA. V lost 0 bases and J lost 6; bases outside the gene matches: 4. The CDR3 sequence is CASSLAGGGSGELFF. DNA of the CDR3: TGTGCCAGCAGCTTAGCCGGGGGAGGGTCCGGGGAGCTGTTTTTT.

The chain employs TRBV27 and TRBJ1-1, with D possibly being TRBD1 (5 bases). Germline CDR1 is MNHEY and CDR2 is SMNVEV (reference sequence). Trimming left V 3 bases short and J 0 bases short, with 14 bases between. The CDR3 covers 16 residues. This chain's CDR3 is CASSFWGGAMNTEAFF. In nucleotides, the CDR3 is TGTGCCAGCAGTTTTTGGGGGGGTGCCATGAACACTGAAGCTTTCTTT.

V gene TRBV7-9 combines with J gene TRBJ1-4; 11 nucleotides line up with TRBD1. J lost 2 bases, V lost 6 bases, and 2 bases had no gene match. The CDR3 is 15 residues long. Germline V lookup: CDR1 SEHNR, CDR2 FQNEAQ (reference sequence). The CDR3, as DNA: TGTGCCAGCAGGGACAGGGGGCATACTAATGAAAAACTGTTTTTT. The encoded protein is CASRDRGHTNEKLFF.